This T cell receptor (beta chain) was identified in a study of low-dose radiotherapy and immunotherapy resistance in tumors. About the study: Participants in Cohort 2 were given 1 Gy per fraction every two weeks, for 13 Gy over 26 weeks. Daily, from cycle 1 day 1 and for four cycles, patients took oral aspirin 300 mg.

V was shortened by 6 bases and J by 3 bases, with 20 bases between the two germline ends. Germline loops: CDR1 MNHEY, CDR2 SMNVEV (reference sequence). The CDR3 spans 16 residues. This clonotype has a count of ten or more. Stated time point: before trial treatment. All of the donors were given nivolumab, ipilimumab, aspirin, low-dose cyclophosphamide and low-dose radiotherapy as part of RACIN, a single-arm trial. cDNA synthesis used a TRAV/TRBV-specific primer set for both chains. The authors amplified TCRs for 15 to 25 PCR cycles with a constant-region primer and a V-primer adapter. mRNA isolates were amplified via in vitro transcription. MiXCR was run by TCRdb on the reads, yielding one entry per CDR3 protein. The sample lists tens of thousands of distinct CDR3 sequences; 18% were seen once.

This TCR came from a male donor with prostate cancer. The sample here was PBMCs, taken before treatment. The rearrangement joins TRBV27 to TRBJ2-5, with a possible D match to TRBD2 (6 bases). As DNA, the CDR3 is TGTGCCAGCAGCCCCACCGGGTCTAGCGTTGAAGAGACCCAGTACTTC. It is translated as CASSPTGSSVEETQYF.